The 27 T cell receptor beta chains below all came from one sample that was sequenced in a study of a mutant IDH1 vaccine in newly diagnosed glioma. Time point denoted: week 23, last vaccination. Each vaccine dose was 300 ug of mutant IDH1 20-mer peptide, with topical imiquimod. Only in-frame clones appear in the TCRdb table, and some are missing; sequencing was by immunoSEQ multiplex PCR. The sample lists 60,000 to 100,000 clones; more than 70% were seen once. Antigens for these TCRs are unknown. Here the sequenced sample was PBMCs, taken from a glioma patient whose treatment included an IDH1 peptide vaccine. These receptors came from a woman aged 45-59 years with glioma.

The chain has TRBV14 and TRBJ2-7; D is possibly TRBD2 (6 bases). The CDR3 totals 12 residues. V lost 3 bases and J 6 bases, leaving 9 bases between the germline ends. CDR1 SGHDN and CDR2 FVKESK come from the germline V gene. CDR3 nucleotides: TGTGCCAGCAGCCACCTGGGGGGCGAGCAGTACTTC. It codes for CASSHLGGEQYF.

The chain has TRBV5-1 and TRBJ2-7; a weak D match, TRBD2 (7 bases). Between the trimmed V and J ends, which lost 7 bases and 2 bases, there was a span of 16 bases. The CDR3 runs 14 residues. The germline gives CDR1 SGHRS, CDR2 YFSETQ. The CDR3 sequence: CASAGGREPYEQYF. In DNA, the CDR3 is TGCGCCAGCGCTGGGGGGCGGGAGCCCTACGAGCAGTACTTC. The full variable domain, rest sourced from reference TRBV5-1 and TRBJ2-7, is KAGVTQTPRYLIKTRGQQVTLSCSPISGHRSVSWYQQTPGQGLQFLFEYFSETQRNKGNFPGRFSGRQFSNSRSEMNVSTLELGDSALYLCASAGGREPYEQYFGPGTRLTVT.

The chain is built from TRBV9 and TRBJ2-7, with D perhaps matching TRBD1 or TRBD2 (5 bases each). Deletions cut 0 bases from V and 1 base from J, with 20 bases between. Germline V lookup: CDR1 SGDLS, CDR2 YYNGEE. The CDR3 has 18 amino acids. The CDR3 loop is CASSVGAGSLKRSYEQYF. The CDR3 nucleotides are TGTGCCAGCAGCGTAGGGGCAGGGAGTTTGAAAAGGTCCTACGAGCAGTACTTC.

The rearrangement links TRBV13 to TRBJ2-2; TRBD2 matches 12 bases. The CDR3 runs 17 residues. Germline loops: CDR1 PRHDT, CDR2 FYEKMQ (reference sequence). The trim removed 4 bases at V and 3 bases at J, leaving 6 bases unmatched. The CDR3 DNA reads TGTGCCAGCAGCTCGCTAGCGGGAGGGGTCTACACCGGGGAGCTGTTTTTT. Encoded protein: CASSSLAGGVYTGELFF.

The chain carries TRBV28 and TRBJ2-2, with 16 bases that match TRBD2. Trimming at V came to 6 bases and at J to 7 bases, leaving 5 bases not matched to a gene. The CDR3 loop spans 16 amino acids. Per the germline V gene, CDR1 is MDHEN and CDR2 is SYDVKM. CDR3 sequence (DNA): TGTGCCAGCAGGGGGACTAGCGGGAGGGGTGTCGGGGAGCTGTTTTTT. This sequence encodes CASRGTSGRGVGELFF.

The gene calls are TRBV9 and TRBJ2-1; D is unclear. The CDR3 contains 12 residues. Germline CDR1 and CDR2: SGDLS and YYNGEE. V lost 1 base to trimming and J lost 7 bases, with 6 bases between them. DNA of the CDR3: TGTGCCAGCAGCGTAAAGGGAAATGAGCAGTTCTTC. Translating it yields CASSVKGNEQFF.

The chain is built from TRBV9 and TRBJ1-1; D is uncertain. V dropped 1 base and J dropped 3 bases, with 13 bases sitting between them. This CDR3 region has 15 residues. The germline CDR1 and CDR2 sequences are SGDLS and YYNGEE. The CDR3 sequence: CASSVTPLGDTEAFF. The CDR3 DNA follows: TGTGCCAGCAGCGTAACCCCCCTCGGGGACACTGAAGCTTTCTTT.

This chain uses TRBV19 with TRBJ2-5; no reliable D call. Trimming stripped 6 bases from V and 2 bases from J, with 16 bases between. Germline V gene sequence: CDR1 LNHDA, CDR2 SQIVND (reference sequence). The CDR3 is 15 amino acids. The CDR3 reads CASSLLGTPQETQYF. In DNA form, the CDR3 reads TGTGCCAGTAGCTTGCTGGGCACCCCTCAAGAGACCCAGTACTTC. Full variable domain (remainder filled in from reference TRBV19 and TRBJ2-5): DGGITQSPKYLFRKEGQNVTLSCEQNLNHDAMYWYRQDPGQGLRLIYYSQIVNDFQKGDIAEGYSVSREKKESFPLTVTSAQKNPTAFYLCASSLLGTPQETQYFGPGTRLLVL.

The J gene is TRBJ1-5, the V gene TRBV6-5; D uncertain. Trimming took off 5 bases at V and 11 bases at J, with 22 bases between the two ends. The CDR3 runs 15 residues. Germline loops: CDR1 MNHEY, CDR2 SVGAGI. The CDR3 loop is CASSRSDAGISAQHF. CDR3 nucleotide sequence: TGTGCCAGCAGTCGCTCCGACGCGGGGATATCAGCCCAGCATTTT.

The V gene is TRBV29-1, the J gene TRBJ1-5; D remains ambiguous. CDR1 and CDR2 from the germline V gene are SQVTM and ANQGSEA. This CDR3 has 13 residues. V was shortened by 4 bases and J by 3 bases, with 10 bases between the two germline ends. Written as DNA, the CDR3 is TGCAGCGTTGGGGGTAATAACAATCAGCCCCAGCATTTT. It yields the protein CSVGGNNNQPQHF.

The chain uses TRBV28 and TRBJ2-6; no clear D. CDR3 length: 18 amino acids. Germline V lookup: CDR1 MDHEN, CDR2 SYDVKM. Trimming stripped 1 base from V and 0 bases from J, with 13 bases between. CDR3 DNA: TGTGCCAGCAGTTTATCTTTCTACCGCACCTCTGGGGCCAACGTCCTGACTTTC. Its protein is CASSLSFYRTSGANVLTF.

The V and J genes are TRBV6-6 and TRBJ2-1; 11 bases map to TRBD2. J lost 9 bases, V lost 7 bases, and 11 bases had no gene match. CDR3 size: 15 residues. Looked up from germline, CDR1 is MNHNY and CDR2 is SVGAGI (reference sequence). This CDR3 reads CASKNSGRAASEQFF. The DNA of the CDR3 is TGTGCCAGCAAAAATAGCGGGAGGGCCGCCAGTGAGCAGTTCTTC.

The CDR3 loop is CASSQATDYPTNYGYTF. The CDR3 nucleotides read TGTGCCAGCAGCCAAGCCACAGACTACCCTACTAACTATGGCTACACCTTC. This chain links TRBV4-2 with TRBJ1-2, with D uncertain. V dropped 1 base and J dropped 0 bases, with 15 bases sitting between them. Germline V gene sequence: CDR1 LGHNA, CDR2 YNFKEQ. CDR3 size: 17 residues.

The chain couples TRBV21-1 to TRBJ2-3; the D call of TRBD2 is as the table states it, not checked on the DNA. TRBV21-1 constitutes a pseudogene. This CDR3 region has 17 residues. The CDR3 nucleotides are TGTGCCAGCAGCAGTCCCCTACTAGCGGGACGCACAGATACGCAGTATTTT. It yields the protein CASSSPLLAGRTDTQYF.

J is TRBJ2-7 and V is TRBV18; D may match TRBD1 or TRBD2 (5 bases each). V lost 0 bases to trimming and J lost 3 bases, with 18 bases between them. CDR3 length: 17 amino acids. Germline values: CDR1 KGHSH, CDR2 LQKENI. The DNA for the CDR3 is TGTGCCAGCTCACCACCGAATACTAGGGGATTCAGCTACGAGCAGTACTTC. Its translation is CASSPPNTRGFSYEQYF.

The J gene is TRBJ1-5, the V gene TRBV2; D is possibly TRBD1 (6 bases). This CDR3 comprises 14 residues. Germline CDR1 SNHLY, CDR2 FYNNEI. Between the trimmed V and J ends, which lost 5 bases and 6 bases, there was a span of 14 bases. CDR3 sequence: CASSPQGGGQPQHF. The CDR3 bases are TGTGCCAGCAGTCCACAGGGTGGTGGTCAGCCCCAGCATTTT.

Note on this clone: At one boundary the junction diverges from the germline segment, which might be a read error. J is TRBJ1-1 and V is TRBV10-2; D unresolved. The germline CDR1 and CDR2 sequences are WSHSY and SAAADI. CDR3 length: 10 amino acids. Here the CDR3 DNA reads TGCGCCAGCAGTGACGGGGAGCCTATCTTT. Its protein is CASSDGEPIF.

V is TRBV9 and J is TRBJ1-4, with 8 bases identical to TRBD1. Germline assignment: CDR1 SGDLS and CDR2 YYNGEE. This CDR3 spans 17 amino acids. V shed 4 bases and J 5 bases; nucleotides not matched to a gene: 13. The CDR3 DNA reads TGTGCCAGCAGCCCAAGTGTTGGGCAGGGGGCAAATGAAAAACTGTTTTTT. It codes for CASSPSVGQGANEKLFF.

This clone was detected a few times. The chain combines TRBV4-1 with TRBJ1-1; possibly TRBD1 for D (5 bases). CDR1 and CDR2 (germline): MGHRA, YSYEKL. The CDR3 totals 14 residues. V gave up 1 base and J gave up 5 bases, with 11 bases separating them. CDR3: CASSQAGGRTEAFF. The CDR3 DNA sequence: TGCGCCAGCAGCCAAGCGGGGGGAAGGACTGAAGCTTTCTTT.

J is TRBJ2-1 and V is TRBV9, with D tentatively TRBD2 (6 bases). Germline lookup yields CDR1 SGDLS and CDR2 YYNGEE. Trimming removed 3 bases at V and 5 bases at J, with 9 bases between. The CDR3 is 13 amino acids. The DNA for the CDR3 is TGTGCCAGCAGCGCCCGGACTAACAATGAGCAGTTCTTC. It is translated as CASSARTNNEQFF.

V usage is TRBV27 and J usage is TRBJ2-2; D remains unclear. The V and J ends lost 0 bases and 1 base respectively, with 3 bases between them. Per the germline V gene, CDR1 is MNHEY and CDR2 is SMNVEV (reference sequence). The CDR3 length is 14 residues. CDR3 nucleotides: TGTGCCAGCAGTTTATCGGGGAACACCGGGGAGCTGTTTTTT. Protein: CASSLSGNTGELFF.

This chain uses TRBV28 with TRBJ1-2; D is uncertain. The CDR3 loop spans 10 amino acids. Trimming removed 6 bases from V and 5 bases from J, with 4 bases in between. Per the germline V gene, CDR1 is MDHEN and CDR2 is SYDVKM. In DNA form, the CDR3 reads TGTGCCAGCAGCCGATATGGCTACACCTTC. Translated, it gives CASSRYGYTF.

In DNA form, the CDR3 reads TGTGCCAGTAGTATTCCGGGACAGGGTGTCAACGAGCAGTACTTC. Its translation: CASSIPGQGVNEQYF. This sequence joins TRBV19 and TRBJ2-7; 9 nucleotides match TRBD1. This CDR3 spans 15 amino acids. Trimming took 3 bases from V and 5 from J; bases not matched to a gene: 8. The germline V gene encodes CDR1 LNHDA and CDR2 SQIVND (reference sequence). Using reference TRBV19 and TRBJ2-7 for the parts outside the CDR3, the full variable domain is DGGITQSPKYLFRKEGQNVTLSCEQNLNHDAMYWYRQDPGQGLRLIYYSQIVNDFQKGDIAEGYSVSREKKESFPLTVTSAQKNPTAFYLCASSIPGQGVNEQYFGPGTRLTVT.

V usage is TRBV6-1 and J usage is TRBJ2-2; 9 bases agree with TRBD2. The V gene end was trimmed by 6 bases and the J gene end by 4 bases; junction bases not matched to a gene: 0. Germline-derived CDR1 and CDR2 are MNHNS and SASEGT. CDR3 size: 13 residues. This chain's CDR3 is CASRTSGTGELFF. The CDR3 DNA sequence: TGTGCCAGCAGGACTAGCGGCACCGGGGAGCTGTTTTTT.

J is TRBJ2-1 and V is TRBV5-1, with D uncertain. Germline lookup yields CDR1 SGHRS and CDR2 YFSETQ. CDR3 length: 13 amino acids. V was clipped by 4 bases and J by 7 bases, with 12 bases between them. In DNA form, the CDR3 reads TGCGCCAGCAGCGGTCAAAGGTGGAATGAGCAGTTCTTC. Translation gives CASSGQRWNEQFF.

The chain is built from TRBV15 and TRBJ2-1; D gene ambiguous. The CDR3 sequence is 14 residues long. Germline V gene data show CDR1 as LNHNV and CDR2 as YYDKDF (reference sequence). The V and J ends lost 0 bases and 2 bases respectively, with 5 bases between them. CDR3 loop: CATSRDRAYNEQFF. In DNA, the CDR3 is TGTGCCACCAGCAGAGATCGAGCCTACAATGAGCAGTTCTTC.

The V gene is TRBV7-2, the J gene TRBJ2-1, with TRBD2 as a possible D gene (5 bases). The CDR3 extends over 12 amino acids. V was clipped by 1 base and J by 10 bases, with 8 bases between them. Germline V gives CDR1 SGHTA, CDR2 FQGNSA. Here the CDR3 reads CASSLVRGEQFF. CDR3 nucleotides: TGTGCCAGCAGCTTAGTTCGGGGAGAGCAGTTCTTC.